This T cell receptor beta chain is drawn from a study of OX40 agonist ivuxolimab in advanced cancers. Background on the study: At doses from 0.01 to 10 mg/kg, patients were given intravenous ivuxolimab every 2 weeks. Patients with hepatocellular carcinoma, melanoma, renal cell or head and neck cancer made up the dose-escalation patients.

A remark on this clone: Its antigen is currently unknown.

Assay used: immunoSEQ multiplex PCR; TCRdb lists only in-frame clones, some missing. The table lists more than 45,000 clones, roughly 90% of them singletons. General study findings and limits: Partial responders treated at 0.1-3.0 mg/kg exhibited clonal expansion among the lowest measured.

Germline V gene data show CDR1 as LGHNA and CDR2 as YNFKEQ. The CDR3 is made up of 15 amino acids. Trimming stripped 0 bases from V and 2 bases from J, with 11 bases between. The sequence came from an adult with an advanced solid tumor such as melanoma, head and neck, liver or kidney cancer. This sequence joins TRBV4-2 and TRBJ2-7; D unresolved. The material sequenced was CD4+ or CD8+ T cells sorted from blood, taken in a trial of the OX40 agonist ivuxolimab. CDR3 bases: TGTGCCAGCAGCCAAGAAGGCGGTCTCACCTACGAGCAGTACTTC. Translating it yields CASSQEGGLTYEQYF.